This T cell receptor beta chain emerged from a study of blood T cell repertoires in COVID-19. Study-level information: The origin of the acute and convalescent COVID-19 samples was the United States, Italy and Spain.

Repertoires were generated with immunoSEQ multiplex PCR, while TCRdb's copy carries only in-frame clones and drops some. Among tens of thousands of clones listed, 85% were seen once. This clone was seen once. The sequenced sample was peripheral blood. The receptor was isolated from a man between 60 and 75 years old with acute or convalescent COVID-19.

The CDR3 here is CASSILAGGYNEQFF. The DNA for the CDR3 is TGTGCCAGCAGTATACTAGCGGGTGGATACAATGAGCAGTTCTTC. V gene TRBV27 combines with J gene TRBJ2-1, with TRBD2 identical over 9 bases. This CDR3 contains 15 residues. With V trimmed by 5 bases and J by 4 bases, 6 bases remained unmatched. CDR1 and CDR2 from the germline V gene are MNHEY and SMNVEV (reference sequence).